Following are 29 T cell receptor beta chains from one sample sequenced in a study of circulating CD8 cells and anti-PD-1 response in melanoma. Each library started from approximately 15 ng of total RNA using the QIAseq Immune Repertoire TCR panel. Using its own MiXCR run on the reads, TCRdb lists one record per CDR3 protein. The sample lists hundreds of distinct CDR3 sequences; around 9.3% were seen once. Sorting of live CD3+CD8+TCRalphabeta+ cells by PD-1 and/or TIGIT gave four subsets. The starting material was CD8+ T cells from PBMCs, obtained at baseline or after one month of anti-PD-1 therapy (not recorded which). The origin of the receptors is a human donor with melanoma.

In regard to this clonotype: This may be a read error, as it is one base from a much larger clone. This sequence joins TRBV7-9 and TRBJ1-3, with D perhaps matching TRBD1 (6 bases). The V gene's germline CDR1 is SEHNR and CDR2 FQNEAQ (reference sequence). This CDR3 is built from 14 residues. CDR3 in amino acids: CASSPGGLGNSIYF. The CDR3 bases are TGTGCCAGCAGCCCGGGGGGGCTTGGAAACTCCATATATTTT.

By proportion, this clonotype is large (0.1 to 1%). The chain recombines TRBV27 with TRBJ1-1; no clear D. Trimming shortened V by 2 bases and J by 5 bases, and 12 bases separated the two germline ends. CDR1 MNHEY and CDR2 SMNVEV come from the germline V gene (reference sequence). The CDR3 covers 14 residues. The chain's CDR3 is CASSLSGLLTEAFF. CDR3 bases: TGTGCCAGCAGTTTAAGCGGGCTCCTTACTGAAGCTTTCTTT.

Sample share makes this clonotype medium-sized (0.01 to 0.1%). V gene TRBV27 combines with J gene TRBJ2-7, with D perhaps being TRBD1 or TRBD2 (5 bases each). This CDR3 has 13 residues. CDR1 and CDR2 (germline): MNHEY, SMNVEV (reference sequence). Trimming removed 5 bases from V and 2 bases from J, with 10 bases in between. Here the CDR3 reads CASSRGGPYEQYF. CDR3 nucleotides: TGTGCCAGCAGTCGGGGCGGGCCCTACGAGCAGTACTTC.

This clonotype ranks as medium-sized. The rearrangement uses TRBV20-1 and TRBJ2-4; TRBD2 aligns across 10 bases. The germline V gene encodes CDR1 DFQATT and CDR2 SNEGSKA (reference sequence). The CDR3 has 14 residues. Trimming removed 1 base from V and 6 bases from J; junction bases left unmatched: 3. The DNA of the CDR3 is TGCAGTGCTAGAGCGTTAGCGGGGGGAAACATTCAGTACTTC. Its translation is CSARALAGGNIQYF.

Sample share makes this clonotype medium-sized. The rearrangement joins TRBV28 to TRBJ2-3; 8 bases map to TRBD2. CDR3 length equals 15 residues. Germline CDR1 and CDR2: MDHEN and SYDVKM. The V segment lost 6 bases and the J segment 6 bases; nucleotides outside the gene matches: 11. The CDR3: CASSPASGRGDTQYF. CDR3 in DNA: TGTGCCAGCAGCCCGGCTTCCGGGAGGGGGGATACGCAGTATTTT.

This clonotype came up a few times. J is TRBJ1-1 and V is TRBV5-4; D gene uncertain. The CDR3 sequence is 15 residues long. V lost 4 bases and J lost 4, with 17 bases in between. CDR1 is SGHNT and CDR2 is YYREEE in the germline V gene (reference sequence). Here the CDR3 reads CASSPPTGVPTEAFF. CDR3 DNA sequence: TGTGCCAGCAGCCCCCCGACTGGAGTTCCCACTGAAGCTTTCTTT.

This clonotype has more than one count but fewer than ten. This chain connects TRBV6-5 to TRBJ2-6; tentatively, D is TRBD2 (6 bases). V shed 0 bases and J shed 2 bases, with 8 bases lying between them. CDR1 and CDR2 from the germline V gene are MNHEY and SVGAGI. The length of the CDR3 is 16 residues. The CDR3 region is CASSYSGTPGANVLTF. The DNA of the CDR3 is TGTGCCAGCAGTTACTCGGGGACTCCTGGGGCCAACGTCCTGACTTTC.

This clonotype is labeled as hyperexpanded. This chain uses TRBV15 with TRBJ2-1; unclear D gene. Trimming cost V 5 bases and J 5 bases, with 7 bases left between them. Germline V CDR1 and CDR2: LNHNV, YYDKDF (reference sequence). This CDR3 has 12 residues. The CDR3 DNA sequence: TGTGCCACCAGCCTGAGCGACAATGAGCAGTTCTTC. It encodes CATSLSDNEQFF.

This clonotype counts as medium-sized. The rearrangement uses TRBV29-1 and TRBJ2-7, with 9 bases aligning to TRBD1. Germline trimming cut 6 bases from V and 1 base from J; bases unmatched to any gene: 7. In germline, CDR1 is SQVTM, CDR2 ANQGSEA. The CDR3 totals 14 residues. The CDR3 spells CSVETGQGSYEQYF. The DNA of the CDR3 is TGCAGCGTCGAGACGGGACAGGGATCCTACGAGCAGTACTTC.

In its sample, this clonotype is large (0.1 to 1%). The chain has TRBV29-1 and TRBJ2-7; 10 bases are a match to TRBD1. V was clipped by 7 bases and J by 3 bases; unmatched bases: 12. The CDR3 is made up of 15 amino acids. Germline values: CDR1 SQVTM, CDR2 ANQGSEA. CDR3 amino acids: CSGVLGTGESYEQYF. In nucleotides, the CDR3 is TGCAGCGGCGTGCTGGGGACAGGGGAGAGCTACGAGCAGTACTTC.

By share, this clonotype ranks as medium-sized. CDR3 loop: CASSLRPEGTQYF. CDR3 DNA: TGTGCCAGCAGCTTGAGGCCGGAGGGGACCCAGTACTTC. This chain links TRBV5-6 with TRBJ2-5; a possible D gene is TRBD2 (6 bases). Trimming stripped 1 base from V and 7 bases from J, with 11 bases between. Germline CDR1 SGHDT, CDR2 YYEEEE. The length of the CDR3 is 13 residues.

This clonotype is judged large. The chain's CDR3 is CSVEDPGRDSSYEQYF. The CDR3 DNA is TGCAGCGTTGAAGATCCCGGCAGGGATAGCTCCTACGAGCAGTACTTC. V gene TRBV29-1 combines with J gene TRBJ2-7, with D perhaps matching TRBD1 (5 bases). Germline lookup yields CDR1 SQVTM and CDR2 ANQGSEA. The CDR3 sequence is 16 residues long. V lost 0 bases and J lost 0, with 15 bases in between.

By sample fraction, this clonotype is large. The chain carries TRBV7-3 and TRBJ2-2; D may be TRBD2 (5 bases). Per germline, CDR1 SGHTA and CDR2 FQGTGA. This CDR3 comprises 16 residues. V shed 1 base and J shed 1 base, with 10 bases lying between them. The CDR3 here is CASSLNLGENTGELFF. The CDR3 DNA reads TGTGCCAGCAGCTTAAATCTGGGAGAGAACACCGGGGAGCTGTTTTTT.

Sample share makes this clonotype large. The chain uses TRBV21-1 and TRBJ2-1; the table gives TRBD1 as D, unverified against the DNA. TRBV21-1 is shown as a pseudogene. The CDR3 covers 20 residues. CDR3 sequence: CASSKAAAPVIMWGDNEQFF. The CDR3 DNA is TGTGCCAGCAGCAAAGCGGCCGCCCCGGTGATTATGTGGGGTGACAATGAGCAGTTCTTC.

This clonotype is deemed large (0.1 to 1%). The rearrangement uses TRBV19 and TRBJ1-5; TRBD1 is a possible D gene (5 bases). This CDR3 has 15 residues. CDR1 is LNHDA and CDR2 is SQIVND in the germline V gene (reference sequence). V lost 7 bases, J lost 1 base, and 14 bases lay in between. CDR3 sequence (DNA): TGTGCCAGTAACGCCGACAGAACCAGCAATCAGCCCCAGCATTTT. Its translation is CASNADRTSNQPQHF.

This clonotype is labeled medium-sized. J is TRBJ2-3 and V is TRBV28; D remains ambiguous. The CDR3 is made up of 12 amino acids. From germline, CDR1 is MDHEN and CDR2 SYDVKM. V was trimmed by 5 bases and J by 2 bases, leaving 5 bases between them. The CDR3 reads CASSIITDTQYF. DNA of the CDR3: TGTGCCAGCAGTATAATCACAGATACGCAGTATTTT.

By sample share, this clonotype is large (0.1 to 1%). The rearrangement links TRBV27 to TRBJ2-7; 9 bases match TRBD1. Trimming cost V 6 bases and J 4 bases; bases outside gene matches: 10. Per the germline V gene, CDR1 is MNHEY and CDR2 is SMNVEV (reference sequence). The CDR3 contains 15 residues. The CDR3 DNA follows: TGTGCCAGCAGCAGACCCGGGACAGGGTCGTACGAGCAGTACTTC. Residues: CASSRPGTGSYEQYF.

By its share, this clonotype is large (0.1 to 1%). The chain combines TRBV27 with TRBJ2-1; possible D gene TRBD2, 6 bases. The V end was cut by 6 bases, the J end by 1 base, with 10 bases between. Germline V gives CDR1 MNHEY, CDR2 SMNVEV (reference sequence). CDR3 length: 14 amino acids. CDR3 sequence: CASRTSGSYNEQFF. DNA of the CDR3: TGTGCCAGCAGGACGAGCGGGTCCTACAATGAGCAGTTCTTC.

This clonotype showed up just a few times. A much more abundant neighbour one base away suggests this may be a read error. The chain carries TRBV28 and TRBJ2-5; 9 nucleotides align to TRBD1. The germline V gene encodes CDR1 MDHEN and CDR2 SYDVKM. This CDR3 region has 13 residues. The DNA for the CDR3 is TGTGCCAGCAGGACACAGGGGGCGAAGACCCAGTGCTTC. As protein: CASRTQGAKTQCF.

Within the sample, this clonotype is large. The CDR3 DNA is TGTGCCAGTCAACAGGGGGGCAATCAGCCCCAGCATTTT. Translated, it gives CASQQGGNQPQHF. The J gene is TRBJ1-5, the V gene TRBV19, with 8 bases fitting TRBD1. V was clipped by 8 bases and J by 2 bases; unmatched bases: 2. Germline CDR1 reads LNHDA; CDR2 reads SQIVND (reference sequence). The CDR3 has 13 amino acids.

The chain employs TRBV7-9 and TRBJ2-5, with D possibly TRBD1 on 5 matching bases. V was cut by 4 bases and J by 1 base, with 13 bases left in between. Germline V gene lookup returns CDR1 SEHNR and CDR2 FQNEAQ (reference sequence). The CDR3 contains 15 residues. CDR3 in amino acids: CASSSPWQGQETQYF. The CDR3 coding sequence is TGTGCCAGCAGCTCCCCCTGGCAGGGCCAAGAGACCCAGTACTTC.

This clonotype was seen a single time. At one boundary the junction diverges from the germline segment, which might be a read error. The J gene is TRBJ2-3, the V gene TRBV2; TRBD1 or TRBD2 may be the D gene (5 bases each). This CDR3 spans 12 amino acids. The germline gives CDR1 SNHLY, CDR2 FYNNEI. The CDR3 sequence: CASKTWGPWTCF. The CDR3 DNA reads as TGTGCCAGCAAGACCTGGGGACCCTGGACGTGTTTT. Full variable domain (rest looked up from reference TRBV2 and TRBJ2-3): EPEVTQTPSHQVTQMGQEVILRCVPISNHLYFYWYRQILGQKVEFLVSFYNNEISEKSEIFDDQFSVERPDGSNFTLKIRSTKLEDSAMYFCASKTWGPWTCFGPGTRLTVL.

Sample share makes this clonotype medium-sized. This chain links TRBV5-8 with TRBJ2-7; tentatively, D is TRBD1 (6 bases). The CDR3 consists of 14 residues. V was cut by 4 bases and J by 1 base, with 12 bases left in between. CDR1 is SGHTS, CDR2 YDEGEE, per germline. As DNA, the CDR3 is TGTGCCAGCAGCCCGACAGGATTTTCCTACGAGCAGTACTTC. Residues: CASSPTGFSYEQYF.

A note on this clonotype: A much more abundant neighbour one base away suggests this may be a read error. The chain combines TRBV7-6 with TRBJ2-3, with 9 bases identical to TRBD2. In germline, CDR1 is SGHVS, CDR2 FNYEAQ. CDR3 size: 14 residues. CDR3 bases: TGTACCAGCAGCAAAGTAGCGGGGGCTGATACGCAGTATTTT. It codes for CTSSKVAGADTQYF. Full variable domain (rest looked up from reference TRBV7-6 and TRBJ2-3): GAGVSQSPRYKVTKRGQDVALRCDPISGHVSLYWYRQALGQGPEFLTYFNYEAQQDKSGLPNDRFSAERPEGSISTLTIQRTEQRDSAMYRCTSSKVAGADTQYFGPGTRLTVL.

This clonotype is large (0.1 to 1%) by share. The chain uses TRBV30 and TRBJ2-4, with 7 bases aligning to TRBD1. CDR3 length: 15 amino acids. V lost 2 bases to trimming and J lost 4 bases; unmatched junction nucleotides: 8. Germline V gives CDR1 GTSNPN, CDR2 SVGIG (reference sequence). The CDR3 nucleotides read TGTGCCTGGAGTTCCAGGACAGGAGTAAAAAACATTCAGTACTTC. Translating it yields CAWSSRTGVKNIQYF.

This clonotype is categorized as medium-sized (0.01 to 0.1%). J is TRBJ2-5 and V is TRBV7-9; 8 nucleotides line up with TRBD2. V shed 1 base, J shed 9 bases, and the junction held 7 bases outside the gene matches. CDR1 is SEHNR and CDR2 is FQNEAQ in the germline V gene (reference sequence). The CDR3 has 14 amino acids. CDR3 coding DNA: TGTGCCAGCAGCTTAGTAAAGCCCGGGGGGGCCCAGTACTTC. Protein sequence: CASSLVKPGGAQYF.

This clonotype is termed medium-sized. The chain employs TRBV20-1 and TRBJ2-7, with a possible D match to TRBD1 (7 bases). The V end lost 4 bases, the J end lost 3 bases, and 19 bases lay between the germline ends. The CDR3 sequence is 15 residues long. Germline assignment: CDR1 DFQATT and CDR2 SNEGSKA (reference sequence). CDR3 nucleotide sequence: TGCAGTGCTAAGGTCTCCGGAGGGGGCTTCTACGAGCAGTACTTC. Protein product: CSAKVSGGGFYEQYF.

A remark on this clonotype: This clone may be a read error of a much larger clone one base away. The chain employs TRBV27 and TRBJ1-6, with 9 bases identical to TRBD1. CDR1 and CDR2 (germline): MNHEY, SMNVEV (reference sequence). The CDR3 length is 17 residues. The DNA for the CDR3 is TGTGCCAGCAGTTACGGACAGGGGAATTTTCGGAATTCACCCCTCTACTTT. It is translated as CASSYGQGNFRNSPLYF.

In its sample, this clonotype ranks as medium-sized. DNA of the CDR3: TGTGCCAGCAGCGCGAATAGAGCCAAAAACATTCAGTACTTC. Amino acid sequence: CASSANRAKNIQYF. The chain has TRBV13 and TRBJ2-4; D remains ambiguous. This CDR3 is 14 amino acids long. Germline-derived CDR1 and CDR2 are PRHDT and FYEKMQ (reference sequence). The V end was cut by 5 bases, the J end by 0 bases, with 8 bases between.